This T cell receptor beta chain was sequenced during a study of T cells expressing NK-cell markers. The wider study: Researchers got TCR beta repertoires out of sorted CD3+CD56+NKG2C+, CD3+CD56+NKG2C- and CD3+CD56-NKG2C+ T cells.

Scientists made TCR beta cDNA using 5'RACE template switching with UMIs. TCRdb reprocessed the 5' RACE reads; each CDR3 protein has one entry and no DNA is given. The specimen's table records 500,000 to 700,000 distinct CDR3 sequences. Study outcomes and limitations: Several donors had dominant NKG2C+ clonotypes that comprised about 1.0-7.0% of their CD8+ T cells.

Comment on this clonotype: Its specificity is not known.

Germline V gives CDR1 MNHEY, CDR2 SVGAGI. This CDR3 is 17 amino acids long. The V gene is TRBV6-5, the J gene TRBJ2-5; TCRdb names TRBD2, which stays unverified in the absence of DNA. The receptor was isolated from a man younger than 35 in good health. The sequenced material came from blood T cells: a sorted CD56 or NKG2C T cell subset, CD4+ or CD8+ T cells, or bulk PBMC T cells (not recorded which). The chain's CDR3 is CASSYIDGLAGGETQYF.